These 18 T cell receptor beta chains were sequenced from one sample in a study of cytomegalovirus exposure and HLA in healthy donors. The study ran its PCR with 60 Vbeta and 13 Jbeta primers. The assay was immunoSEQ multiplex PCR, and TCRdb's table has in-frame clones only and misses some. The data show roughly 190,000 clones, about 84% seen once. The sequencing input was PBMCs. The receptors come from a woman aged 25 to 39 in good health and CMV-seropositive.

This rearrangement joins TRBV5-4 to TRBJ2-7; 9 bases align to TRBD1. The CDR3 length is 14 residues. Germline V lookup: CDR1 SGHNT, CDR2 YYREEE (reference sequence). V shed 2 bases, J shed 3 bases, and the junction held 3 bases outside the gene matches. The CDR3 here is CASSLNRGLYEQYF. DNA of the CDR3: TGTGCCAGCAGCTTAAACAGGGGGCTCTACGAGCAGTACTTC.

For this clone: The junction does not match germline at one end; this may be a read error. The chain carries TRBV5-4 and TRBJ2-4, with a possible D match to TRBD1 (7 bases). Germline-derived CDR1 and CDR2 are SGHNT and YYREEE (reference sequence). The CDR3 loop spans 14 amino acids. The DNA of the CDR3 is TGTGCCAGCAGCTTTACAGGGGAGGAAAACATTCGGTACTTC. This codes for CASSFTGEENIRYF.

The V gene is TRBV28, the J gene TRBJ2-2; possible D gene TRBD2, 5 bases. Per germline, CDR1 MDHEN and CDR2 SYDVKM. This CDR3 comprises 13 residues. The germline V and J ends were trimmed by 4 bases and 6 bases, with 9 bases remaining between them. This CDR3 is CASSSLGAGELFF. CDR3 DNA: TGTGCCAGCAGTTCGCTCGGGGCCGGGGAGCTGTTTTTT. Using reference TRBV28 and TRBJ2-2 for the parts outside the CDR3, the full variable domain is DVKVTQSSRYLVKRTGEKVFLECVQDMDHENMFWYRQDPGLGLRLIYFSYDVKMKEKGDIPEGYSVSREKKERFSLILESASTNQTSMYLCASSSLGAGELFFGEGSRLTVL.

This sequence joins TRBV5-1 and TRBJ2-5; 11 positions match TRBD1. The CDR3 is 14 amino acids. The germline V gene encodes CDR1 SGHRS and CDR2 YFSETQ. After removal of 7 bases from V and 5 bases from J, the junction contained 7 bases not matched to a gene. The CDR3 loop reads CASLRTGGDETQYF. Here the CDR3 DNA reads TGCGCCAGCTTGAGGACAGGGGGCGATGAGACCCAGTACTTC.

J is TRBJ1-2 and V is TRBV7-9; TRBD1 might be the D (6 bases). Trimming stripped 3 bases from V and 12 bases from J, with 17 bases between. Germline V gene data show CDR1 as SEHNR and CDR2 as FQNEAQ (reference sequence). The CDR3 has 13 amino acids. The CDR3 nucleotides read TGTGCCAGCAGCTTGCGGGCCTCACAGGGAGACACCTTC. It specifies CASSLRASQGDTF.

The chain carries TRBV5-6 and TRBJ1-4; a possible D gene is TRBD1 (6 bases). This CDR3 comprises 15 residues. Trimming took 0 bases from V and 8 from J, leaving 14 bases between them. Germline lookup yields CDR1 SGHDT and CDR2 YYEEEE. This CDR3 reads CASSLARGAGEKLFF. For the CDR3, the DNA is TGTGCCAGCAGCTTGGCCCGGGGGGCCGGGGAAAAACTGTTTTTT.

The rearrangement links TRBV11-1 to TRBJ2-1; 10 positions match TRBD2. This CDR3 region has 15 residues. The germline CDR1 and CDR2 sequences are SGHAT and FQDESV (reference sequence). With V trimmed by 3 bases and J by 8 bases, 7 bases remained unmatched. For the CDR3, the DNA is TGTGCCAGCAGCTTTTCCGGACTAGCGGTTCATGAGCAGTTCTTC. This gives the protein CASSFSGLAVHEQFF.

V and J are TRBV5-8 and TRBJ1-2; TRBD1 agrees at 11 bases. CDR1 and CDR2 from the germline V gene are SGHTS and YDEGEE. V lost 4 bases and J lost 8; bases outside the gene matches: 13. There are 16 residues in the CDR3. The CDR3 nucleotides read TGTGCCAGCAGCCCGTGGGACAGGGGGAATCGGTACGGCTACACCTTC. It specifies CASSPWDRGNRYGYTF.

Here the CDR3 reads CASSLDGLAGKMSTDTQYF. The CDR3 coding sequence is TGTGCCAGCAGCTTAGACGGACTAGCGGGAAAGATGAGCACAGATACGCAGTATTTT. The chain couples TRBV7-6 to TRBJ2-3; TRBD2 aligns across 12 bases. Trimming removed 1 base from V and 0 bases from J; junction bases left unmatched: 8. CDR3 length: 19 residues. CDR1 SGHVS and CDR2 FNYEAQ come from the germline V gene.

DNA of the CDR3: TGCGCCAGCAGCTTTGGGGGCGCCGGCACAGATACGCAGTATTTT. Residues: CASSFGGAGTDTQYF. This rearrangement joins TRBV5-1 to TRBJ2-3; D might be TRBD1 (6 bases). Trimming stripped 2 bases from V and 1 base from J, with 11 bases between. The CDR3 is 15 residues long. The germline CDR1 and CDR2 sequences are SGHRS and YFSETQ.

The rearrangement joins TRBV5-4 to TRBJ2-5, with D perhaps matching TRBD1 (6 bases). The CDR3 loop spans 13 amino acids. V gave up 4 bases and J gave up 2 bases, with 9 bases separating them. CDR1 and CDR2 from the germline V gene are SGHNT and YYREEE (reference sequence). The chain's CDR3 is CASSDRNQETQYF. CDR3 sequence (DNA): TGTGCCAGCAGCGACAGGAATCAAGAGACCCAGTACTTC.

The CDR3 sequence is CASSLGLVQETQYF. The CDR3, as DNA: TGTGCCAGCAGCTTAGGACTAGTCCAAGAGACCCAGTACTTC. This rearrangement joins TRBV7-2 to TRBJ2-5, with D perhaps TRBD2 (6 bases). Trimming removed 1 base from V and 1 base from J, with 7 bases in between. The CDR3 consists of 14 residues. Per germline, CDR1 SGHTA and CDR2 FQGNSA.

For this clone: An end of the junction does not agree with germline; a read error may underlie this. The chain uses TRBV7-9 and TRBJ2-7, with TRBD1 matching 9 bases. Germline CDR1 SEHNR, CDR2 FQNEAQ (reference sequence). The CDR3 loop spans 17 amino acids. The CDR3 sequence: CSSSLGRDRVLSYEQYF. CDR3 bases: TGTTCCAGCAGCTTAGGCCGGGACAGGGTCCTCTCCTACGAGCAGTACTTC.

This clone has only a few counts. The rearrangement links TRBV27 to TRBJ2-4; maybe TRBD2 (6 bases). The V gene lost 0 bases and the J gene lost 6 bases, with 12 bases spanning the gap. The CDR3 has 15 residues. CDR1 and CDR2 (germline): MNHEY, SMNVEV (reference sequence). As DNA, the CDR3 is TGTGCCAGCAGTTTATCGCGGGGCCACGGAAACATTCAGTACTTC. Translation: CASSLSRGHGNIQYF.

About this clone: The same CDR3 also results from other DNA sequences found in this sample. V gene TRBV5-1 combines with J gene TRBJ1-5; D is uncertain. The CDR3 consists of 15 residues. V lost 4 bases and J 0 bases, leaving 11 bases between the germline ends. Germline V gene sequence: CDR1 SGHRS, CDR2 YFSETQ. Written as DNA, the CDR3 is TGCGCCAGCAGCGCTGGGCAATATAGCAATCAGCCCCAGCATTTT. Translating gives CASSAGQYSNQPQHF.

This rearrangement joins TRBV6-1 to TRBJ2-7; possibly TRBD1 for D (6 bases). With 7 bases removed from V and 2 bases from J, the gap between germline ends came to 12 bases. Germline CDR1 reads MNHNS; CDR2 reads SASEGT. This CDR3 has 13 residues. CDR3 sequence reads: CASTTGLTYEQYF. CDR3 DNA sequence: TGTGCCAGCACTACAGGGCTTACCTACGAGCAGTACTTC.

The chain carries TRBV7-9 and TRBJ1-1; TRBD1 aligns across 7 bases. V lost 5 bases, J lost 4 bases, and 19 bases stayed unmatched. Germline V gene data show CDR1 as SEHNR and CDR2 as FQNEAQ (reference sequence). The CDR3 length is 18 residues. The CDR3: CASSPPRIRRGRGTEAFF. The CDR3 coding sequence is TGTGCCAGCAGCCCCCCCCGAATTAGGAGGGGGCGCGGCACTGAAGCTTTCTTT.

V gene TRBV5-4 combines with J gene TRBJ1-1, with TRBD1 identical over 8 bases. Germline V gene sequence: CDR1 SGHNT, CDR2 YYREEE (reference sequence). V dropped 5 bases and J dropped 5; count of bases not matched to a gene: 8. The CDR3 is 14 residues long. This CDR3 is CASRPDRGGTEAFF. The CDR3 DNA follows: TGTGCCAGCAGGCCTGACAGGGGAGGAACTGAAGCTTTCTTT.